These 19 T cell receptor beta chains were sequenced from one sample in a study of blood T cell repertoires in COVID-19. TCRdb keeps only in-frame clones here, not all; method: immunoSEQ multiplex PCR. Among over 150,000 clones listed, 84% were seen once. Input material: peripheral blood. The receptor source for this set is a human donor in a cohort sampled during active COVID-19.

In its sample, this clone was seen once. The CDR3 protein is CASSVGPNEKLFF. CDR3 DNA sequence: TGTGCCAGCAGCGTAGGTCCAAATGAAAAACTGTTTTTT. The chain joins TRBV9 to TRBJ1-4, with D unclear. There are 13 residues in the CDR3. Trimming shortened V by 0 bases and J by 5 bases, and 5 bases separated the two germline ends. CDR1 and CDR2 from the germline V gene are SGDLS and YYNGEE. The whole variable domain, filled in from reference TRBV9 and TRBJ1-4, reads DSGVTQTPKHLITATGQRVTLRCSPRSGDLSVYWYQQSLDQGLQFLIQYYNGEERAKGNILERFSAQQFPDLHSELNLSSLELGDSALYFCASSVGPNEKLFFGSGTQLSVL.

V is TRBV7-2 and J is TRBJ1-5; D remains ambiguous. V lost 1 base and J 6 bases, leaving 7 bases between the germline ends. The CDR3 contains 13 residues. Germline V gene sequence: CDR1 SGHTA, CDR2 FQGNSA. The CDR3, as DNA: TGTGCCAGCAGCTTAGAGAGAGGTCAGCCCCAGCATTTT. Its protein is CASSLERGQPQHF.

V usage is TRBV6-2 or TRBV6-3 and J usage is TRBJ2-7, with TRBD2 matching 11 bases. The CDR3 runs 18 residues. Germline loops: CDR1 MNHEY, CDR2 SVGEGT. The junction had 10 bases not matched to a gene; V was cut back by 2 bases and J by 1 base. CDR3 sequence: CASSYILAGGRRSYEQYF. In DNA form, the CDR3 reads TGTGCCAGCAGTTACATCCTAGCGGGAGGCCGAAGGTCCTACGAGCAGTACTTC.

This clone was seen at least ten times. Other DNA sequences in this specimen translate into the identical CDR3. The chain employs TRBV30 and TRBJ2-1; the match to TRBD2 covers 9 bases. CDR3 length: 14 amino acids. Per germline, CDR1 GTSNPN and CDR2 SVGIG (reference sequence). Germline trimming cut 2 bases from V and 4 bases from J; bases unmatched to any gene: 3. CDR3 sequence reads: CAWSPLAGYNEQFF. CDR3 coding DNA: TGTGCCTGGAGTCCCCTAGCGGGATACAATGAGCAGTTCTTC.

J is TRBJ2-1 and V is TRBV29-1; D uncertain. The V end was cut by 7 bases, the J end by 9 bases, with 10 bases between. This CDR3 comprises 10 residues. CDR1 is SQVTM, CDR2 ANQGSEA, per germline. The CDR3 DNA reads as TGCAGCGGAGGATATAGTGAGCAGTTCTTC. Translated, it gives CSGGYSEQFF.

V is TRBV27 and J is TRBJ1-4, with TRBD1 as a possible D gene (5 bases). The V and J ends lost 6 bases and 0 bases respectively, with 14 bases between them. The length of the CDR3 is 16 residues. Germline V gene lookup returns CDR1 MNHEY and CDR2 SMNVEV (reference sequence). The CDR3 region has the DNA TGTGCCAGCAGACGGGGGACGCCCGCAACTAATGAAAAACTGTTTTTT. Protein: CASRRGTPATNEKLFF.

This rearrangement joins TRBV7-9 to TRBJ1-1; the D gene is possibly TRBD1 (6 bases). The CDR3 extends over 12 amino acids. CDR1 and CDR2 from the germline V gene are SEHNR and FQNEAQ (reference sequence). The V end lost 5 bases, the J end lost 9 bases, and 13 bases lay between the germline ends. CDR3 sequence reads: CASSPEGGKAFF. The CDR3, as DNA: TGTGCCAGCAGCCCCGAGGGGGGGAAAGCTTTCTTT.

This clone occurred once. V and J are TRBV18 and TRBJ2-7; unclear D gene. V was pared by 6 bases and J by 6 bases, with 21 bases between. CDR1 is KGHSH and CDR2 is LQKENI in the germline V gene. The CDR3 runs 15 residues. The CDR3 nucleotides read TGTGCCAGCTCCCTCCGAGGCATGACGAATGCCGAGCAGTACTTC. It yields the protein CASSLRGMTNAEQYF.

CDR3 DNA: TGTGCCAGCAGACTCCCCCGTCAGCCCCAGCATTTT. Protein sequence: CASRLPRQPQHF. The chain carries TRBV28 and TRBJ1-5, with unresolved D. In germline, CDR1 is MDHEN, CDR2 SYDVKM. The CDR3 spans 12 residues. The ends were cut back, 6 bases at V and 6 bases at J, with 9 bases in the middle.

CDR3 region: CASSLGGTGASTYGYTF. The CDR3 DNA sequence: TGTGCCAGCAGCTTGGGAGGGACAGGAGCCTCTACCTATGGCTACACCTTC. The chain is built from TRBV5-4 and TRBJ1-2, with 8 bases identical to TRBD1. Per the germline V gene, CDR1 is SGHNT and CDR2 is YYREEE (reference sequence). V lost 0 bases to trimming and J lost 4 bases; unmatched junction nucleotides: 11. CDR3 size: 17 residues.

This rearrangement joins TRBV2 to TRBJ2-3; 10 bases map to TRBD2. Germline V gives CDR1 SNHLY, CDR2 FYNNEI. The CDR3 is 19 amino acids. V lost 0 bases and J lost 0; bases outside the gene matches: 9. CDR3 bases: TGTGCCAGCAGTGAAGCGCTGAGAGGACTAGCGGTTAGCACAGATACGCAGTATTTT. Residues: CASSEALRGLAVSTDTQYF.

The V and J genes are TRBV18 and TRBJ2-7; the D gene is possibly TRBD1 (5 bases). The CDR3 has 14 residues. The V and J ends lost 6 bases and 3 bases respectively, with 15 bases between them. Looked up from germline, CDR1 is KGHSH and CDR2 is LQKENI. The CDR3: CASSRLGQDYEQYF. The DNA of the CDR3 is TGTGCCAGCTCCCGCTTAGGACAAGACTACGAGCAGTACTTC.

This clone has just a few counts. CDR3 in amino acids: CASSYSGDFGYTF. The DNA of the CDR3 is TGTGCCAGCAGTTACTCGGGGGACTTTGGCTACACCTTC. The chain links TRBV6-6 to TRBJ1-2; D possibly corresponds to TRBD1 (5 bases). Trimming pared 0 bases from V and 7 bases from J, leaving 9 bases between. The CDR3 has 13 amino acids. The germline CDR1 and CDR2 sequences are MNHNY and SVGAGI (reference sequence).

The chain joins TRBV15 to TRBJ2-7, with 11 bases identical to TRBD2. V shed 1 base, J shed 2 bases, and the junction held 4 bases outside the gene matches. CDR1 and CDR2 (germline): LNHNV, YYDKDF (reference sequence). The CDR3 length is 16 residues. The CDR3 sequence: CATSRAGTSGAYEQYF. As DNA, the CDR3 is TGTGCCACCAGCAGAGCCGGGACTAGCGGTGCCTACGAGCAGTACTTC.

The table lists this clone with a count of one. The genes are TRBV28 and TRBJ1-5; D uncertain. CDR1 MDHEN and CDR2 SYDVKM come from the germline V gene. Trimming removed 1 base from V and 11 bases from J, with 15 bases in between. The CDR3 is 14 amino acids. The CDR3: CASSLLRLHGAQHF. The CDR3, as DNA: TGTGCCAGCAGTTTATTAAGACTCCACGGAGCCCAGCATTTT. Variable domain in full (rest from reference TRBV28 and TRBJ1-5): DVKVTQSSRYLVKRTGEKVFLECVQDMDHENMFWYRQDPGLGLRLIYFSYDVKMKEKGDIPEGYSVSREKKERFSLILESASTNQTSMYLCASSLLRLHGAQHFGDGTRLSIL.

The chain couples TRBV5-5 to TRBJ2-1, with 7 bases that match TRBD1. From germline, CDR1 is SGHKS and CDR2 YYEKEE (reference sequence). Trimming took 1 base from V and 14 from J; bases not matched to a gene: 9. This CDR3 has 13 residues. The CDR3 DNA reads TGTGCCAGCAGCTTGACGGGACAGTCGAGGAAGTTCTTC. Protein: CASSLTGQSRKFF.

This clone has a handful of counts. The CDR3 sequence is CASSQVRGILGNTIYF. CDR3 nucleotides: TGTGCCAGCAGCCAAGTTCGGGGGATCCTTGGAAACACCATATATTTT. The chain employs TRBV3-1 (or the pseudogene TRBV3-2) and TRBJ1-3; TRBD1 might be the D (5 bases). The V gene's germline CDR1 is LGHDT and CDR2 YNNKEL (reference sequence). V lost 1 base to trimming and J lost 3 bases, with 13 bases between them. The CDR3 extends over 16 amino acids.

This clone showed up just a few times. This chain uses TRBV20-1 with TRBJ2-7, with no clear D. The CDR3 contains 10 residues. V was shortened by 7 bases and J by 6 bases, with 10 bases between the two germline ends. Per germline, CDR1 DFQATT and CDR2 SNEGSKA (reference sequence). The CDR3 is CSGFSGEQYF. The CDR3 coding sequence is TGCAGTGGATTCTCCGGCGAGCAGTACTTC.

A few counts support this clone. J is TRBJ2-2 and V is TRBV2; TRBD2 aligns across 8 bases. Looked up from germline, CDR1 is SNHLY and CDR2 is FYNNEI. The V segment lost 6 bases and the J segment 7 bases; nucleotides outside the gene matches: 4. The CDR3 consists of 13 residues. The CDR3 DNA sequence: TGTGCCAGCAGCGGACTAGCTGGCGGGGAGCTGTTTTTT. Residues: CASSGLAGGELFF.